The rows below give T cell receptor beta chains drawn from one sample of a study of blood T cells in healthy people across ages. MiXCR, run by TCRdb on the 5' RACE reads, gives a single entry per CDR3 protein. The sample records about 1.5 million distinct CDR3 sequences, about 42% being singletons. The specimen sequenced was blood. These receptor sequences come from a woman under 30 in good health. CDR3s include the opening cysteine and the closing phenylalanine or tryptophan. The D gene is left open where the match is weak. Part of the rows lack a size; the others show once, few, many or a class for expanded clones.

size: NA; J: TRBJ2-3; V: TRBV18; D: NA; DNA: TGTGCCAGCTCACCAACTCTGGGGGCTCCCACAGATACGCAGTATTTT; CDR3: CASSPTLGAPTDTQYF
size: few; J: TRBJ2-5; V: TRBV9; D: TRBD2; DNA: TGTGCCAGCAGCGGCCGACTAGCGGGATTTCAAGAGACCCAGTACTTC; CDR3: CASSGRLAGFQETQYF
size: few; J: TRBJ2-5; V: TRBV18; D: TRBD2; DNA: TGTGCCAGCTCACCACCTTCCGCGGGGGTAGTAGAGACCCAGTACTTC; CDR3: CASSPPSAGVVETQYF
size: few; J: TRBJ2-1; V: TRBV9; D: TRBD2; DNA: TGTGCCAGCAGCGTAAATAGCGGGCCACCCCACAATGAGCAGTTCTTC; CDR3: CASSVNSGPPHNEQFF
size: NA; J: TRBJ2-1; V: TRBV5-1; D: TRBD1; DNA: TGCGCCAGCAGCTCGTACGGACAGGTTCAGTATGAGCAGTTCTTC; CDR3: CASSSYGQVQYEQFF
size: NA; J: TRBJ2-1; V: TRBV11-2; D: TRBD2; DNA: TGTGCCAGCAGCCCCATAGCGGGCTTATACAATGAGCAGTTCTTC; CDR3: CASSPIAGLYNEQFF
size: NA; J: TRBJ2-3; V: TRBV20-1; D: TRBD2; DNA: TGCAGTGCTTCCGGGACTAGCGGGACATCCAATACGCAGTATTTT; CDR3: CSASGTSGTSNTQYF
size: few; J: TRBJ2-7; V: TRBV5-1; D: TRBD2; DNA: TGCGCCAGCAGCTCCCTAGCGGGTAGCTCCTACGAGCAGTACTTC; CDR3: CASSSLAGSSYEQYF
size: NA; J: TRBJ1-1; V: TRBV4-1; D: NA; DNA: TGCGCCAGCAGCCAAGACAAGAGGCAGGGTCTGAACACTGAAGCTTTCTTT; CDR3: CASSQDKRQGLNTEAFF
size: NA; J: TRBJ2-1; V: TRBV30; D: NA; DNA: TGTGCCTGGAGTGTCGCCGGGTCGATATACAATGAGCAGTTCTTC; CDR3: CAWSVAGSIYNEQFF
size: NA; J: TRBJ2-1; V: TRBV2; D: NA; DNA: TGTGCCAGCAGTTCGATAGCGCCTGAGCAGTTCTTC; CDR3: CASSSIAPEQFF
size: NA; J: TRBJ2-5; V: TRBV4-3; D: TRBD2; DNA: TGCGCCAGCAGCCTTGAACGACTAGCGGGGGAGGAGACCCAGTACTTC; CDR3: CASSLERLAGEETQYF
size: few; J: TRBJ2-7; V: TRBV12-3/TRBV12-4; D: NA; DNA: TGTGCCAGCAGTTTTGGACTGGGGGGCCACGAGCAGTACTTC; CDR3: CASSFGLGGHEQYF
size: once; J: TRBJ1-2; V: TRBV29-1; D: NA; DNA: TGCAGCGTTGACCCCTGGGAGGATGGCTACACCTTC; CDR3: CSVDPWEDGYTF
size: NA; J: TRBJ2-1; V: TRBV20-1; D: TRBD1; DNA: TGCAGTGCTAGAGATGGAGGACAGGGGATACGGAATGAGCAGTTCTTC; CDR3: CSARDGGQGIRNEQFF
size: NA; J: TRBJ2-7; V: TRBV4-3; D: NA; DNA: TGCGCCAGCAGCCAGGACAACACCTACGAGCAGTACTTC; CDR3: CASSQDNTYEQYF
size: NA; J: TRBJ2-1; V: TRBV19; D: NA; DNA: TGTGCCAGTAGTAGCACGTACCACAATGAGCAGTTCTTC; CDR3: CASSSTYHNEQFF
size: few; J: TRBJ2-3; V: TRBV4-3; D: NA; DNA: TGCGCCAGCAGCCAATCCAGGGTTCCCACAGATACGCAGTATTTT; CDR3: CASSQSRVPTDTQYF
size: NA; J: TRBJ1-5; V: TRBV20-1; D: TRBD1; DNA: TGCAGTGCTCAAGGGGGCAGCAATCAGCCCCAGCATTTT; CDR3: CSAQGGSNQPQHF
size: few; J: TRBJ2-1; V: TRBV4-3; D: NA; DNA: TGCGCCAGCAGCCAAGATCATAGCGGCTACGCGGATGAGCAGTTCTTC; CDR3: CASSQDHSGYADEQFF
size: NA; J: TRBJ1-1; V: TRBV7-2; D: NA; DNA: TGTGCCAGCAGCTTAGGGGCAGGGAAAGCTTTCTTT; CDR3: CASSLGAGKAFF
size: many; J: TRBJ1-5; V: TRBV28; D: NA; DNA: TGTGCCAGCAGTCGGAATCAGCCCCAGCATTTT; CDR3: CASSRNQPQHF
size: few; J: TRBJ2-7; V: TRBV5-4; D: TRBD2; DNA: TGTGCCGGCAGCCCTGGACTAGCAGTCGAGCAGTACTTC; CDR3: CAGSPGLAVEQYF
size: NA; J: TRBJ1-2; V: TRBV27; D: TRBD1; DNA: TGTGCCAGCAGTTGGAGTCGCGGGACAGGGGGGCACTATGGCTACACCTTC; CDR3: CASSWSRGTGGHYGYTF
size: NA; J: TRBJ2-1; V: TRBV9; D: NA; DNA: TGTGCCAGCAGCGTAGGAATTGAAGTGGGGCCTTCCTACAATGAGCAGTTCTTC; CDR3: CASSVGIEVGPSYNEQFF
size: NA; J: TRBJ2-1; V: TRBV20-1; D: TRBD1; DNA: TGCAGTGCTAGGGACAGGGATAACTACAATGAGCAGTTCTTC; CDR3: CSARDRDNYNEQFF
size: many; J: TRBJ2-5; V: TRBV20-1; D: NA; DNA: TGCAGTGCTAGAGATCCAGAGACCCAGTACTTC; CDR3: CSARDPETQYF
size: few; J: TRBJ1-2; V: TRBV27; D: NA; DNA: TGTGCCAGCACCACCTCGTGGCAGGGAGGAAGTAACTATGGCTACACCTTC; CDR3: CASTTSWQGGSNYGYTF
size: NA; J: TRBJ2-3; V: TRBV19; D: NA; DNA: TGTGCCAGTAGTAGAGGCCGAGCTAGCACAGATACGCAGTATTTT; CDR3: CASSRGRASTDTQYF
size: NA; J: TRBJ1-2; V: TRBV6-5; D: TRBD1; DNA: TGTGCCAGCAGTTACTTGGGACAGGGAACCTATGGCTACACCTTC; CDR3: CASSYLGQGTYGYTF
size: few; J: TRBJ2-7; V: TRBV12-3/TRBV12-4; D: NA; DNA: TGTGCCAGCAGTTTCTACGGGGTCGAGCAGTACTTC; CDR3: CASSFYGVEQYF
size: NA; J: TRBJ2-1; V: TRBV9; D: TRBD2; DNA: TGTGCCAGCACCAAAAAAGGGTCTAGCGGGGGCAACTACAATGAGCAGTTCTTC; CDR3: CASTKKGSSGGNYNEQFF
size: NA; J: TRBJ2-3; V: TRBV11-2; D: TRBD2; DNA: TGTGCCAGCAACGCATTAGCGGGTGTCCCAGATACGCAGTATTTT; CDR3: CASNALAGVPDTQYF
size: many; J: TRBJ2-3; V: TRBV12-3/TRBV12-4; D: TRBD2; DNA: TGTGCCAGCAGCCCTCAAGCGGGAGGTACAGATACGCAGTATTTT; CDR3: CASSPQAGGTDTQYF
size: NA; J: TRBJ1-6; V: TRBV5-1; D: NA; DNA: TGCGCCAGCAGCTTGGATGCGGGGCATCGCTATAATTCACCCCTCCACTTT; CDR3: CASSLDAGHRYNSPLHF
size: few; J: TRBJ2-1; V: TRBV11-2; D: TRBD2; DNA: TGTGCCAGCAGCTTCACGGTAGCGGGGGACTACAATGAGCAGTTCTTC; CDR3: CASSFTVAGDYNEQFF
size: NA; J: TRBJ1-1; V: TRBV4-2; D: NA; DNA: TGTGCCAGCAGCGGGCAGGGCTTTGAAGCTTTCTTT; CDR3: CASSGQGFEAFF
size: NA; J: TRBJ2-1; V: TRBV4-2; D: TRBD2; DNA: TGTGCCAGCAGCCAAGTATCGCGGGAGGGCAATGAGCAGTTCTTC; CDR3: CASSQVSREGNEQFF
size: NA; J: TRBJ2-3; V: TRBV3-1; D: NA; DNA: TGTGCCAGCAGCCAAGACGAAAGGACCTCAGATACGCAGTATTTT; CDR3: CASSQDERTSDTQYF
size: NA; J: TRBJ2-1; V: TRBV29-1; D: NA; DNA: TGCAGCGTTGAACGGGGAGACTCCTACAATGAGCAGTTCTTC; CDR3: CSVERGDSYNEQFF
size: few; J: TRBJ2-3; V: TRBV7-9; D: NA; DNA: TGTGCCAGCATCGGACTCTCGGAGAGAGGAGATACGCAGTATTTT; CDR3: CASIGLSERGDTQYF
size: NA; J: TRBJ2-3; V: TRBV5-1; D: NA; DNA: TGCGCCAGCAGGACCTCGGGAGACACAGATACGCAGTATTTT; CDR3: CASRTSGDTDTQYF
size: NA; J: TRBJ2-1; V: TRBV20-1; D: NA; DNA: TGCAGTGCTAGAGATATGTCGAGAGCAACCAAGGAGCAGTTCTTC; CDR3: CSARDMSRATKEQFF
size: few; J: TRBJ2-5; V: TRBV10-3; D: TRBD2; DNA: TGTGCCATCAGTAGGACTAGCTCTACGGAGACCCAGTACTTC; CDR3: CAISRTSSTETQYF
size: NA; J: TRBJ2-5; V: TRBV6-2/TRBV6-3; D: TRBD1; DNA: TGTGCCAGCAGTTACGCCCGAAGAAAACGACAGGGTGGGGAGCAGTACTTC; CDR3: CASSYARRKRQGGEQYF
size: few; J: TRBJ2-7; V: TRBV4-1; D: TRBD1; DNA: TGCGCCAGCAGCCAAGGTCGGGGACAGGAGTACGAGCAGTACTTC; CDR3: CASSQGRGQEYEQYF